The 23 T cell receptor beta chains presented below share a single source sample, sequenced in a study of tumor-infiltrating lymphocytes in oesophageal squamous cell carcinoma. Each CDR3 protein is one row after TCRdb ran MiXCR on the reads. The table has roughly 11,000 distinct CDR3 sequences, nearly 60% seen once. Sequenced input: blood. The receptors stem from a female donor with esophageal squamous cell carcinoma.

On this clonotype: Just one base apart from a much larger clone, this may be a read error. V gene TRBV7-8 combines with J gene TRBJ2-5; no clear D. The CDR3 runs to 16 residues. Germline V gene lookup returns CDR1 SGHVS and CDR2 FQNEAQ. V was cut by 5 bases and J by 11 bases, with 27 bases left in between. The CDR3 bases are TGTGCCAGCAGCCGCCTAGGGCAGCTGACCTACAATGAGCAGTACTTC. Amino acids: CASSRLGQLTYNEQYF.

The CDR3 loop reads CASSLAAESYNEQFF. CDR3 nucleotides: TGTGCCAGCAGCTTAGCGGCGGAATCCTACAATGAGCAGTTCTTC. The chain recombines TRBV7-6 with TRBJ2-1; D is uncertain. The V gene's germline CDR1 is SGHVS and CDR2 FNYEAQ. This CDR3 spans 15 amino acids. V lost 0 bases and J 1 base, leaving 7 bases between the germline ends.

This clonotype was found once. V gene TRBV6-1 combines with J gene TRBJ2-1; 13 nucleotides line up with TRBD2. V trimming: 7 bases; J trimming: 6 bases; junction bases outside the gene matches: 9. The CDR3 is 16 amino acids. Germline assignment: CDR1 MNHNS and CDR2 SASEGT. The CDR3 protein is CASKGLAGASFNEQFF. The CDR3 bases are TGTGCCAGCAAAGGACTAGCGGGAGCCTCGTTCAATGAGCAGTTCTTC.

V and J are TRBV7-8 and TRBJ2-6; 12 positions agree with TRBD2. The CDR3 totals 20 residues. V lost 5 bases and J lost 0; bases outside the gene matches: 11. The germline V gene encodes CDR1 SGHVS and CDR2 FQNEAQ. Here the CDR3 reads CASSVGWTSGTRSGANVLTF. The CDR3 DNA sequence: TGTGCCAGCAGCGTAGGATGGACTAGCGGGACCCGCTCTGGGGCCAACGTCCTGACTTTC.

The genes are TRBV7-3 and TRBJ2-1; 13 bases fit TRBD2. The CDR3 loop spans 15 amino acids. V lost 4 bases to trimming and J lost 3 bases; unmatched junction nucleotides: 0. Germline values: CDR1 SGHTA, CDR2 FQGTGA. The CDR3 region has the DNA TGTGCCAGCAGCTGGACTAGCGGGAGCTACAATGAGCAGTTCTTC. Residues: CASSWTSGSYNEQFF.

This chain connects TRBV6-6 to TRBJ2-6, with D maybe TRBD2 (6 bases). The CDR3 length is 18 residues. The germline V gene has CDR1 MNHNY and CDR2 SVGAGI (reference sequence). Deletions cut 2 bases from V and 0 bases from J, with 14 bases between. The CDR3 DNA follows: TGTGCCAGCAGTTACAGTTCGGGGGTCGGCTCTGGGGCCAACGTCCTGACTTTC. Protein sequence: CASSYSSGVGSGANVLTF.

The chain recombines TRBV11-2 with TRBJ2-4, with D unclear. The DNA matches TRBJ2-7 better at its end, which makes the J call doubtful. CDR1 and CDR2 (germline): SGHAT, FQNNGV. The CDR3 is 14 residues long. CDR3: CASSLNAVAYEQYF. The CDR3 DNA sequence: TGTGCCAGCAGCTTAAACGCCGTAGCCTACGAGCAGTACTTC.

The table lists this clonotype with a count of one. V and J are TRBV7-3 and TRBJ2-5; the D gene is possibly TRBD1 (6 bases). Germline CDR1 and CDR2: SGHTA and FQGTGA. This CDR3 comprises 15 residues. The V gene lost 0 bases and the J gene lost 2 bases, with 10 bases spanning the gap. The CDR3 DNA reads TGTGCCAGCAGCTTAACGGGACACTCGCAAGAGACCCAGTACTTC. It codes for CASSLTGHSQETQYF.

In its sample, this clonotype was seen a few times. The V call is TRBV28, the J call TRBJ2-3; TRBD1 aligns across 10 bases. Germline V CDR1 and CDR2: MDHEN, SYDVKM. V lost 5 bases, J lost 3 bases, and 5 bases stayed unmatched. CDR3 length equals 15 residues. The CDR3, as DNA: TGTGCCAGCAGTCGGGACAGGGGTTGGACAGATACGCAGTATTTT. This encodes CASSRDRGWTDTQYF. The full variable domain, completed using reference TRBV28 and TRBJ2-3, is DVKVTQSSRYLVKRTGEKVFLECVQDMDHENMFWYRQDPGLGLRLIYFSYDVKMKEKGDIPEGYSVSREKKERFSLILESASTNQTSMYLCASSRDRGWTDTQYFGPGTRLTVL.

In nucleotides, the CDR3 is TGTGCCAGCTCCCTCGATGTCACTGAAGCTTTCTTT. Protein: CASSLDVTEAFF. This chain joins TRBV18 and TRBJ1-1, with no clear D. Germline V gene lookup returns CDR1 KGHSH and CDR2 LQKENI. V shed 6 bases and J shed 4 bases, with 9 bases lying between them. There are 12 residues in the CDR3.

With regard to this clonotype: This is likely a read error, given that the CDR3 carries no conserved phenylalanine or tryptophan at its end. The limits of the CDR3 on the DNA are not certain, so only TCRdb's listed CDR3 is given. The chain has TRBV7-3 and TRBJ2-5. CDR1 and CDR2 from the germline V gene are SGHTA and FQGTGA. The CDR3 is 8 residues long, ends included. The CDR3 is CASSLMGQ.

CDR3 loop: CAGRPAGRETQYF. The CDR3 DNA reads TGTGCCGGAAGGCCGGCGGGGCGGGAGACCCAGTACTTC. V is TRBV6-5 and J is TRBJ2-4; tentatively, D is TRBD2 (6 bases). The J call is uncertain, as TRBJ2-5 better fits the DNA end. The length of the CDR3 is 13 residues. Looked up from germline, CDR1 is MNHEY and CDR2 is SVGAGI.

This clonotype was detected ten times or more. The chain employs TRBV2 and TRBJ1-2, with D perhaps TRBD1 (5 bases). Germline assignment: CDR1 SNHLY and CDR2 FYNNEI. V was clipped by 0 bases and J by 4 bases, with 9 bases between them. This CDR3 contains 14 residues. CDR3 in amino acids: CASSEASGSYGYTF. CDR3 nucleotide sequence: TGTGCCAGCAGTGAAGCGTCAGGGAGCTATGGCTACACCTTC.

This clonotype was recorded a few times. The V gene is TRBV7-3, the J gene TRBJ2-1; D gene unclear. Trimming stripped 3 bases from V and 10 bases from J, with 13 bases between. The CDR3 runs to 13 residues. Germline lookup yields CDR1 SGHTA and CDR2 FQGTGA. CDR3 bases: TGTGCCAGCAGCTTGGCCCCCTGGGAAGAGCAGTTCTTC. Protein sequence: CASSLAPWEEQFF.

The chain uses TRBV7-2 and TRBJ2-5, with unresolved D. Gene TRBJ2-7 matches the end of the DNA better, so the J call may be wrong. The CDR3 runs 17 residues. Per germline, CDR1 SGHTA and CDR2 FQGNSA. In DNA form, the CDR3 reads TGTGCCAGCAGCTTAGCGCTTATGGGCCTGAGCTCCTACGAGCAGTACTTC. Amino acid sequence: CASSLALMGLSSYEQYF.

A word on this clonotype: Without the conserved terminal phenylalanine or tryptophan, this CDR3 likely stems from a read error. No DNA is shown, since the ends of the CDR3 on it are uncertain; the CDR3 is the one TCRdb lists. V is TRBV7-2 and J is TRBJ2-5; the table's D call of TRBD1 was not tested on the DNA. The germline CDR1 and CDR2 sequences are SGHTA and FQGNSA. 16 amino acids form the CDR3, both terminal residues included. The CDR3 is CASSLGGGLYEQYFGA.

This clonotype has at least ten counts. The CDR3 sequence is CASSASGTANTGELFF. CDR3 nucleotide sequence: TGTGCCAGCAGCGCCTCCGGGACGGCGAACACCGGGGAGCTGTTTTTT. The rearrangement joins TRBV7-9 to TRBJ2-2; tentatively, D is TRBD1 or TRBD2 (5 bases each). V lost 5 bases and J 0 bases, leaving 13 bases between the germline ends. Germline V gene lookup returns CDR1 SEHNR and CDR2 FQNEAQ (reference sequence). The CDR3 is 16 residues long.

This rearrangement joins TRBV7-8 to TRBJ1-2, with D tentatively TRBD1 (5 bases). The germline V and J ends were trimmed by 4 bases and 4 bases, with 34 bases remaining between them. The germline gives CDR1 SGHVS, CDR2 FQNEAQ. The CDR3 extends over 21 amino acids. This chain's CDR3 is CASSSYEYPGTATTKFYGYTF. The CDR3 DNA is TGTGCCAGCAGCTCCTATGAATACCCCGGGACGGCCACGACTAAATTCTATGGCTACACCTTC.

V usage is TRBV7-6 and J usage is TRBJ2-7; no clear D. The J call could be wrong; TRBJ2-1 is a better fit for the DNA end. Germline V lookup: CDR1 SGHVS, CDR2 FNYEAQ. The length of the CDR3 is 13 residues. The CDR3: CASSFGGRNEQFF. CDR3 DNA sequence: TGTGCCAGCAGCTTTGGTGGCAGGAATGAGCAGTTCTTC.

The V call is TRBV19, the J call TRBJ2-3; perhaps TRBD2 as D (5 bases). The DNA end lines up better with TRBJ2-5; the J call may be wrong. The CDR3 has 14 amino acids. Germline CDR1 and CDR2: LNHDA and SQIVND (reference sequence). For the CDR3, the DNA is TGTGCCAGTAGTACTAGCAGATTCCAAGAGACCCAGTACTTC. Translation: CASSTSRFQETQYF.

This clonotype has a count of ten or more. For the CDR3, the DNA is TGTGCCAGCAGCGCCGCGGGACAGGGGTGGGAGACCCAGTACTTC. Its protein product is CASSAAGQGWETQYF. The V and J genes are TRBV7-2 and TRBJ2-5, with TRBD1 matching 10 bases. This CDR3 comprises 15 residues. Trimming cost V 5 bases and J 5 bases; bases outside gene matches: 8. Germline lookup yields CDR1 SGHTA and CDR2 FQGNSA.

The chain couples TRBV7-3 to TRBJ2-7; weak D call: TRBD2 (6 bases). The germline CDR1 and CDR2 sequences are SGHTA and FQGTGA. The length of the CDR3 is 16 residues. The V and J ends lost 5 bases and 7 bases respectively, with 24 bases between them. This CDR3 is CASSLLAGSAYNEQYF. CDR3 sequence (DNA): TGTGCCAGCAGCCTTTTAGCCGGGAGTGCCTACAATGAGCAGTACTTC.

This chain's CDR3 is CASSTGQGYNEQFF. DNA of the CDR3: TGTGCCAGCAGCACGGGACAGGGGTACAATGAGCAGTTCTTC. This sequence joins TRBV7-4 and TRBJ2-3; 10 bases map to TRBD1. Near its end, the DNA agrees better with TRBJ2-1, so the J call may be wrong. The V gene's germline CDR1 is SGHVT and CDR2 SQSDAQ. This CDR3 has 14 amino acids.